The 23 T cell receptor beta chains given below trace back to one sample, sequenced in a study of blood T cell repertoires in COVID-19. Generated by immunoSEQ multiplex PCR, the TCRdb table keeps only in-frame clones and is missing some. The table has 95,000 to 120,000 clones, 84% seen once; the top ten hold about 8.1%. Sequenced input: peripheral blood. These receptors all stem from a woman aged 40 to 50 with acute or convalescent COVID-19.

The CDR3 DNA reads TGTGCCAGCAGTGGCCAAGGGGCGCTCTACAATGAGCAGTTCTTC. It codes for CASSGQGALYNEQFF. The rearrangement links TRBV27 to TRBJ2-1; the D gene is possibly TRBD1 (5 bases). Germline CDR1 reads MNHEY; CDR2 reads SMNVEV (reference sequence). Trimming pared 5 bases from V and 3 bases from J, leaving 14 bases between. This CDR3 region has 15 residues.

This clone showed up just a few times. The chain carries TRBV5-1 and TRBJ1-1; perhaps TRBD1 as D (6 bases). Germline V lookup: CDR1 SGHRS, CDR2 YFSETQ. The CDR3 runs to 14 residues. V lost 5 bases and J lost 1, with 12 bases in between. The CDR3 here is CASRQGSGNTEAFF. In nucleotides, the CDR3 is TGCGCCAGCAGGCAGGGGTCCGGGAACACTGAAGCTTTCTTT.

The chain joins TRBV7-9 to TRBJ2-1, with D possibly being TRBD1 (5 bases). Germline loops: CDR1 SEHNR, CDR2 FQNEAQ (reference sequence). V was trimmed by 5 bases and J by 0 bases, leaving 11 bases between them. The CDR3 runs to 15 residues. The CDR3 here is CASSPYRGSYNEQFF. The CDR3, as DNA: TGTGCCAGCAGCCCCTATAGGGGCTCCTACAATGAGCAGTTCTTC.

This chain joins TRBV3-1 (or the pseudogene TRBV3-2) and TRBJ1-4, with 8 bases fitting TRBD1. CDR3 length: 13 amino acids. V lost 9 bases to trimming and J lost 7 bases; unmatched junction nucleotides: 7. Germline CDR1 and CDR2: LGHDT and YNNKEL (reference sequence). CDR3 in amino acids: CASGDRGLEKLFF. The CDR3 nucleotides read TGTGCCAGTGGAGACAGGGGACTTGAAAAACTGTTTTTT.

This clone was observed a few times. The CDR3 loop reads CASRLQENTEAFF. CDR3 nucleotide sequence: TGCGCCAGCAGACTACAGGAGAACACTGAAGCTTTCTTT. The chain employs TRBV5-1 and TRBJ1-1; maybe TRBD1 (5 bases). V was trimmed by 5 bases and J by 1 base, leaving 9 bases between them. CDR1 is SGHRS, CDR2 YFSETQ, per germline. This CDR3 has 13 amino acids. The whole variable domain, remainder taken from reference TRBV5-1 and TRBJ1-1, is KAGVTQTPRYLIKTRGQQVTLSCSPISGHRSVSWYQQTPGQGLQFLFEYFSETQRNKGNFPGRFSGRQFSNSRSEMNVSTLELGDSALYLCASRLQENTEAFFGQGTRLTVV.

The chain recombines TRBV6-1 with TRBJ2-1, with 12 bases aligning to TRBD2. The CDR3 is 15 amino acids. Germline CDR1 reads MNHNS; CDR2 reads SASEGT. Germline trimming cut 3 bases from V and 9 bases from J; bases unmatched to any gene: 6. Written as DNA, the CDR3 is TGTGCCAGCAGTGACCCTAGCGGGGGGGCGAGTGAGCAGTTCTTC. It yields the protein CASSDPSGGASEQFF.

The genes are TRBV29-1 and TRBJ2-3; D perhaps matches TRBD2 (5 bases). The V end lost 6 bases, the J end lost 1 base, and 20 bases lay between the germline ends. The CDR3 runs to 16 residues. The germline V gene has CDR1 SQVTM and CDR2 ANQGSEA. The CDR3 DNA reads TGCAGCGTAGGTGGACTCCGGGTAGGCGGCACAGATACGCAGTATTTT. Translated, it gives CSVGGLRVGGTDTQYF.

The J gene is TRBJ2-7, the V gene TRBV27; TRBD2 matches at 10 bases. V trimming: 2 bases; J trimming: 5 bases; junction bases outside the gene matches: 3. There are 14 residues in the CDR3. Germline CDR1 reads MNHEY; CDR2 reads SMNVEV (reference sequence). The DNA of the CDR3 is TGTGCCAGCAGTTTACTAGCGGGGGCGCACGAGCAGTACTTC. Its protein is CASSLLAGAHEQYF.

The CDR3 loop reads CASSDSGTANTGELFF. DNA of the CDR3: TGCGCCAGCAGCGATTCCGGGACTGCGAACACCGGGGAGCTGTTTTTT. The gene calls are TRBV5-1 and TRBJ2-2, with a tentative D call TRBD2 (6 bases). CDR1 and CDR2 from the germline V gene are SGHRS and YFSETQ. The CDR3 has 16 residues. The V end lost 4 bases, the J end lost 0 bases, and 13 bases lay between the germline ends.

This chain connects TRBV27 to TRBJ1-2, with D perhaps TRBD1 (5 bases). CDR1 is MNHEY and CDR2 is SMNVEV in the germline V gene (reference sequence). V lost 5 bases to trimming and J lost 4 bases, with 11 bases between them. The CDR3 is 13 amino acids. The CDR3 loop is CASSDRQFYGYTF. The CDR3 DNA reads TGTGCCAGCAGTGATAGACAGTTCTATGGCTACACCTTC.

V is TRBV11-2 and J is TRBJ2-7; D is possibly TRBD1 (5 bases). The germline V and J ends were trimmed by 5 bases and 8 bases, with 19 bases remaining between them. Per the germline V gene, CDR1 is SGHAT and CDR2 is FQNNGV. The CDR3 runs to 14 residues. CDR3 sequence: CASSRQIDGGKQYF. The DNA of the CDR3 is TGTGCCAGCAGCAGACAGATAGACGGCGGAAAGCAGTACTTC.

The chain carries TRBV4-2 and TRBJ1-4; a weak D match, TRBD1 (6 bases). The CDR3 is made up of 15 amino acids. Per germline, CDR1 LGHNA and CDR2 YNFKEQ. Trimming took 0 bases from V and 11 from J, leaving 16 bases between them. CDR3 sequence (DNA): TGTGCCAGCAGCCAAGAAGGACAGAGTGTCGGGAAACTGTTTTTT. Protein: CASSQEGQSVGKLFF.

Only a few counts were recorded for this clone. The chain links TRBV7-9 to TRBJ1-2; 7 bases align to TRBD1. CDR1 is SEHNR and CDR2 is FQNEAQ in the germline V gene (reference sequence). The J segment lost 4 bases and the V segment lost 5 bases, leaving 4 bases of the junction unmatched. The CDR3 is 13 residues long. The CDR3 is CASSLRDSYGYTF. In nucleotides, the CDR3 is TGTGCCAGCAGCCTCCGGGACAGCTATGGCTACACCTTC. Supplemented by reference TRBV7-9 and TRBJ1-2, the full variable domain reads DTGVSQNPRHKITKRGQNVTFRCDPISEHNRLYWYRQTLGQGPEFLTYFQNEAQLEKSRLLSDRFSAERPKGSFSTLEIQRTEQGDSAMYLCASSLRDSYGYTFGSGTRLTVV.

The chain has TRBV5-6 and TRBJ2-5; 7 bases agree with TRBD1. Trimming cost V 2 bases and J 3 bases; bases outside gene matches: 7. Germline V gives CDR1 SGHDT, CDR2 YYEEEE. The CDR3 consists of 15 residues. The CDR3 here is CASSFTGEKEETQYF. CDR3 DNA sequence: TGTGCCAGCAGCTTTACAGGGGAGAAGGAAGAGACCCAGTACTTC.

The J gene is TRBJ1-1, the V gene TRBV28, with D perhaps matching TRBD1 (5 bases). This CDR3 comprises 15 residues. Germline-derived CDR1 and CDR2 are MDHEN and SYDVKM. Between the trimmed V and J ends, which lost 2 bases and 1 base, there was a span of 11 bases. CDR3: CASSLLDTGNTEAFF. CDR3 DNA: TGTGCCAGCAGTTTACTGGATACAGGGAACACTGAAGCTTTCTTT.

The rearrangement links TRBV10-3 to TRBJ1-5; 7 nucleotides agree with TRBD1. CDR3 length equals 15 residues. The germline V gene encodes CDR1 ENHRY and CDR2 SYGVKD. The V and J ends lost 3 bases and 1 base, in that order; junction bases with no gene match: 3. The CDR3, as DNA: TGTGCCATCAGTGAAAAGGGGGCGAGCAATCAGCCCCAGCATTTT. Translating it yields CAISEKGASNQPQHF.

The V gene is TRBV15, the J gene TRBJ1-5, with TRBD1 as a possible D gene (5 bases). V was trimmed by 1 base and J by 9 bases, leaving 13 bases between them. This CDR3 contains 14 residues. Germline lookup yields CDR1 LNHNV and CDR2 YYDKDF (reference sequence). DNA of the CDR3: TGTGCCACCAGCAGAGTACAGGACCCAGGGCCCCAGCATTTT. Translating it yields CATSRVQDPGPQHF. Filled out from reference TRBV15 and TRBJ1-5, the complete variable domain reads DAMVIQNPRYQVTQFGKPVTLSCSQTLNHNVMYWYQQKSSQAPKLLFHYYDKDFNNEADTPDNFQSRRPNTSFCFLDIRSPGLGDTAMYLCATSRVQDPGPQHFGDGTRLSIL.

The gene calls are TRBV28 and TRBJ2-7; 7 bases fit TRBD2. Trimming at V came to 6 bases and at J to 0 bases, leaving 14 bases not matched to a gene. CDR1 MDHEN and CDR2 SYDVKM come from the germline V gene. The CDR3 is 17 residues long. CDR3 bases: TGTGCCAGCAGGGGCTCCCCGGGGGGTTTAAGCTCCTACGAGCAGTACTTC. It translates to CASRGSPGGLSSYEQYF.

The chain carries TRBV4-3 and TRBJ1-2, with 9 bases aligning to TRBD1. The germline CDR1 and CDR2 sequences are LGHNA and YSLEER. The V gene end was trimmed by 0 bases and the J gene end by 9 bases; junction bases not matched to a gene: 17. The CDR3 has 18 amino acids. DNA for the CDR3: TGCGCCAGCAGCCAAGATTACGAGGCAGACAGGGGGTGGGGGAGCTACACCTTC. It yields the protein CASSQDYEADRGWGSYTF.

Only one count was recorded for this clone. This chain joins TRBV19 and TRBJ1-1, with 7 bases that match TRBD1. The CDR3 is 14 amino acids. Trimming cost V 5 bases and J 2 bases; bases outside gene matches: 5. Per the germline V gene, CDR1 is LNHDA and CDR2 is SQIVND (reference sequence). The CDR3: CASSFGQANTEAFF. CDR3 coding DNA: TGTGCCAGTAGTTTCGGACAGGCTAACACTGAAGCTTTCTTT.

The V gene is TRBV10-3, the J gene TRBJ1-1, with a tentative D call TRBD1 (5 bases). Per germline, CDR1 ENHRY and CDR2 SYGVKD. This CDR3 spans 16 amino acids. The V gene lost 3 bases and the J gene lost 1 base, with 15 bases spanning the gap. The CDR3 region is CAISDITAGSNTEAFF. In DNA form, the CDR3 reads TGTGCCATCAGTGATATAACGGCAGGGTCGAACACTGAAGCTTTCTTT.

The V call is TRBV6-5, the J call TRBJ1-4, with a tentative D call TRBD1 (6 bases). CDR1 MNHEY and CDR2 SVGAGI come from the germline V gene. The germline V and J ends were trimmed by 4 bases and 1 base, with 10 bases remaining between them. The CDR3 length is 15 residues. DNA of the CDR3: TGTGCCAGCAGTTCCACAGGGCAAACTAATGAAAAACTGTTTTTT. It translates to CASSSTGQTNEKLFF.

The chain combines TRBV6-2 or TRBV6-3 with TRBJ1-1; the D gene is possibly TRBD1 (6 bases). The CDR3 contains 15 residues. Looked up from germline, CDR1 is MNHEY and CDR2 is SVGEGT. The V and J ends lost 0 bases and 5 bases respectively, with 13 bases between them. This CDR3 is CASSYSPGVGTEAFF. In DNA form, the CDR3 reads TGTGCCAGCAGTTACTCACCAGGGGTTGGGACTGAAGCTTTCTTT.